This TCR beta chain was identified during a study of response to subunit inactivated influenza vaccine. The junction had 8 bases not matched to a gene; V was cut back by 4 bases and J by 5 bases. This CDR3 has 14 residues. Germline V lookup: CDR1 SGDLS, CDR2 YYNGEE. Each CDR3 protein gets one entry after TCRdb re-called the RT-PCR reads with MiXCR. This sample has around 570,000 distinct CDR3 sequences, with roughly 12% found just once. These data also formed part of another study, on T cells expressing NK-cell markers. From that study: 5'RACE template switching built TCR beta cDNA with unique molecular identifiers. Sorted CD3+CD56-NKG2C+, CD3+CD56+NKG2C+ and CD3+CD56+NKG2C- T cells supplied the TCR beta repertoires.

The receptor was derived from a man aged 50-59 years who received an inactivated influenza vaccine. Specimen: PBMCs from blood, collected on the day of vaccination. J is TRBJ2-5 and V is TRBV9; 7 bases are a match to TRBD2. The CDR3 sequence: CASSPRTRQETQYF. In DNA, the CDR3 is TGTGCCAGCAGCCCACGGACTAGGCAGGAGACCCAGTACTTC.